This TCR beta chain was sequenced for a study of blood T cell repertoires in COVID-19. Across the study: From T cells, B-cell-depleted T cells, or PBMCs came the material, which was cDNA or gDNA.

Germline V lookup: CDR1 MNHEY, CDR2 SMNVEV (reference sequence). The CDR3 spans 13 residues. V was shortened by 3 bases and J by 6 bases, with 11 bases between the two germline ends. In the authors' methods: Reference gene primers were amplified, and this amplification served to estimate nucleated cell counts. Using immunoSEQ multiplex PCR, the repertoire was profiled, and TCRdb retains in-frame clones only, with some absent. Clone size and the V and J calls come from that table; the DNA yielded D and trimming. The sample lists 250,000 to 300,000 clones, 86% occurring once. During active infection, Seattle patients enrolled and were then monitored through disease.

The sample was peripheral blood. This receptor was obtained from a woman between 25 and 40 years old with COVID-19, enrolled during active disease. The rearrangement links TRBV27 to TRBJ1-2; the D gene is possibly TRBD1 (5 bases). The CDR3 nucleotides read TGTGCCAGCAGTTTGGGGGGAGGGGATGGCTACACCTTC. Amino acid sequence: CASSLGGGDGYTF.